This T cell receptor beta chain derives from a study of metastatic and nonmetastatic thyroid tumors. There are 14 residues in the CDR3. J was trimmed by 3 bases and V by 6 bases; bases with no gene match: 6. CDR1 and CDR2 (germline): MDHEN, SYDVKM. This clone is medium-sized (0.01 to 0.1%) by share. Per the authors' pipeline: Variation in CDR3 across clinicopathological groups served as the basis for constructing a distant-metastasis classifier in papillary thyroid cancer. TCRdb reprocessed the PCR reads via MiXCR. The V and J calls, along with clone size, are taken from TCRdb and not from the paper's own processing. The repertoire holds about 33,000 clones, roughly a sixth seen once, with around 11% in the top ten. Thyroid surgery was preceded by no treatment in any patient.

The chain combines TRBV28 with TRBJ2-3; 7 positions match TRBD1. Sample: blood. The receptor's source is a male donor with papillary thyroid cancer or a benign thyroid nodule (not recorded which). Some clones in this sample may be carry-over from other donors' samples. The CDR3 reads CASSETGWTDTQYF. As DNA, the CDR3 is TGTGCCAGCAGCGAGACAGGGTGGACAGATACGCAGTATTTT.